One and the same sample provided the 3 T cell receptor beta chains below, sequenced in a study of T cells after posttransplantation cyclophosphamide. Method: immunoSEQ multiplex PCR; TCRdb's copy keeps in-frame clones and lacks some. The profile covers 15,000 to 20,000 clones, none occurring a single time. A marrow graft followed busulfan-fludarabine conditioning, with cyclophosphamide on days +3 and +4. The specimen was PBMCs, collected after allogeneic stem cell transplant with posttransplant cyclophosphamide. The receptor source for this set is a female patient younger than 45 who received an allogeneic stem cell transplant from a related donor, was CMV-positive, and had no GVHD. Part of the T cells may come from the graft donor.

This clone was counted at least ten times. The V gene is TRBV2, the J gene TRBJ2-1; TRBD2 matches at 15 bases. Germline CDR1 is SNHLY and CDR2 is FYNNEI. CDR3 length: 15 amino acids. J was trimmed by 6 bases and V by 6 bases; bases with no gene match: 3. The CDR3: CASRGTSGRFNEQFF. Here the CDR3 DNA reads TGTGCCAGCAGAGGGACTAGCGGGAGGTTCAATGAGCAGTTCTTC.

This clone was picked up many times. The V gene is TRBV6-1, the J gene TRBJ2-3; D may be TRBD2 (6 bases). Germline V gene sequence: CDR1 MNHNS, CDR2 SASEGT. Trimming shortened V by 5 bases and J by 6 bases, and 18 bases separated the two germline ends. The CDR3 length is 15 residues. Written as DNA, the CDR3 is TGTGCCAGCAGTAAGGGGCTAGGAGGGGTCGATACGCAGTATTTT. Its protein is CASSKGLGGVDTQYF.

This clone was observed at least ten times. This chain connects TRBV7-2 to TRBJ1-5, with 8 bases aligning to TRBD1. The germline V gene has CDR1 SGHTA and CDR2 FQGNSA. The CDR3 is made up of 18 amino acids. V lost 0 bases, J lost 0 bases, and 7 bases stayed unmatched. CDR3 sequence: CASSLAPGGYYSNQPQHF. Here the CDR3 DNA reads TGTGCCAGCAGCTTAGCTCCAGGGGGCTACTATAGCAATCAGCCCCAGCATTTT.